These 19 T cell receptor beta chains originate from one sample sequenced in a study of T cells in Graves' hyperthyroidism and ophthalmopathy. RNA transcripts served as the template for amplifying TCR beta CDR3 regions. HTBI primers were employed in a first-round RT-PCR of the TCR CDR3. TCRdb recomputed calls from the multiplex PCR reads with MiXCR, one row per CDR3 protein. The profile shows over 700,000 distinct CDR3 sequences, around 20% of them singletons. The source material was blood. The receptors derive from a woman between 45 and 60 years old with Graves' hyperthyroidism that later progressed to Graves' ophthalmopathy.

The J gene is TRBJ2-3, the V gene TRBV11-2; 10 nucleotides agree with TRBD1. The germline CDR1 and CDR2 sequences are SGHAT and FQNNGV. This CDR3 has 16 amino acids. J gave up 4 bases and V 6 bases, and 10 bases lay outside the gene matches. The CDR3 here is CASSPKGGQGSDTQYF. CDR3 sequence (DNA): TGTGCCAGCAGTCCTAAGGGGGGACAGGGGTCAGATACGCAGTATTTT.

This clonotype has ten or more counts. V usage is TRBV13 and J usage is TRBJ2-3, with 12 bases lining up with TRBD2. The J segment lost 11 bases and the V segment lost 5 bases, leaving 14 bases of the junction unmatched. CDR1 PRHDT and CDR2 FYEKMQ come from the germline V gene (reference sequence). This CDR3 spans 16 amino acids. The CDR3 sequence: CASSRWTSGDLGGQYF. The CDR3 nucleotides read TGTGCCAGCAGCCGATGGACTAGCGGGGACCTGGGGGGGCAGTATTTT.

This clonotype was detected many times. The chain employs TRBV18 and TRBJ2-7, with 8 bases aligning to TRBD1. CDR1 and CDR2 (germline): KGHSH, LQKENI. Losses at the gene ends were 2 bases for V and 2 bases for J; bases not matched to a gene: 11. The CDR3 totals 17 residues. In nucleotides, the CDR3 is TGTGCCAGCTCACCATGGTCGCCCGGGACAGGTGCCTACGAGCAGTACTTC. This gives the protein CASSPWSPGTGAYEQYF.

This clonotype was detected ten times or more. The rearrangement uses TRBV7-2 and TRBJ2-7; D may correspond to TRBD1 or TRBD2 (5 bases each). V lost 1 base to trimming and J lost 2 bases, with 9 bases between them. CDR3 length: 14 amino acids. In germline, CDR1 is SGHTA, CDR2 FQGNSA. For the CDR3, the DNA is TGTGCCAGCAGCTTAGGGGACGAAACCTACGAGCAGTACTTC. Translation: CASSLGDETYEQYF.

This clonotype showed up just a few times. J is TRBJ2-5 and V is TRBV6-1; 12 bases align to TRBD1. With 6 bases clipped from V and 4 bases from J, the junction kept 9 bases outside the gene matches. CDR1 and CDR2 (germline): MNHNS, SASEGT. The CDR3 sequence is 16 residues long. CDR3 protein: CASSFPGQGAGETQYF. The CDR3 nucleotides read TGTGCCAGCAGCTTCCCGGGACAGGGGGCCGGAGAGACCCAGTACTTC.

This clonotype came up many times. The gene calls are TRBV5-1 and TRBJ2-7; the D gene is possibly TRBD2 (5 bases). V shed 2 bases and J shed 1 base, with 13 bases lying between them. The CDR3 spans 15 residues. CDR1 SGHRS and CDR2 YFSETQ come from the germline V gene. The CDR3 is CASSLTGMTSYEQYF. In nucleotides, the CDR3 is TGCGCCAGCAGCTTAACGGGGATGACTTCCTACGAGCAGTACTTC. The entire variable domain, with the rest obtained from reference TRBV5-1 and TRBJ2-7, is as follows: KAGVTQTPRYLIKTRGQQVTLSCSPISGHRSVSWYQQTPGQGLQFLFEYFSETQRNKGNFPGRFSGRQFSNSRSEMNVSTLELGDSALYLCASSLTGMTSYEQYFGPGTRLTVT.

A word on this clonotype: The junction and the germline gene differ at one end; a read error may be behind it. The chain links TRBV10-1 to TRBJ2-1, with 11 bases identical to TRBD2. The germline V gene has CDR1 WNHNN and CDR2 SYGVQD (reference sequence). CDR3 length: 14 residues. The CDR3 bases are TGCGCCGGCAGTTTAGCGGGGGGGCTTAATGAGCAGTTCTTC. This translates into CAGSLAGGLNEQFF.

This clonotype turned up a few times. The V and J genes are TRBV20-1 and TRBJ1-2; TRBD1 aligns across 7 bases. V was pared by 0 bases and J by 6 bases, with 13 bases of the junction left unmatched. The length of the CDR3 is 16 residues. Germline CDR1 is DFQATT and CDR2 is SNEGSKA (reference sequence). CDR3 sequence reads: CSARDLRGRSSHGYTF. The CDR3 coding sequence is TGCAGTGCTAGAGATCTGAGGGGGCGATCATCTCATGGCTACACCTTC.

This clonotype was seen at least ten times. V is TRBV2 and J is TRBJ2-7; 7 bases match TRBD2. V shed 10 bases, J shed 0 bases, and the junction held 9 bases outside the gene matches. CDR3 length: 14 residues. Looked up from germline, CDR1 is SNHLY and CDR2 is FYNNEI. In DNA, the CDR3 is TGTGCCACCCGCGGGCGGGGGAGCTCCTACGAGCAGTACTTC. Translation: CATRGRGSSYEQYF.

The chain recombines TRBV19 with TRBJ2-2; 8 nucleotides align to TRBD1. The CDR3 totals 14 residues. The germline CDR1 and CDR2 sequences are LNHDA and SQIVND (reference sequence). Written as DNA, the CDR3 is TGTGCAGGGGGAGGACAGGGCCAAACCGGGGAGCTGTTTTTT. Protein sequence: CAGGGQGQTGELFF.

In this sample, this clonotype turned up many times. V gene TRBV5-1 combines with J gene TRBJ1-1, with D possibly TRBD1 on 6 matching bases. This CDR3 comprises 13 residues. Germline lookup yields CDR1 SGHRS and CDR2 YFSETQ. Trimming took off 4 bases at V and 3 bases at J, with 10 bases between the two ends. This CDR3 reads CASSARGDTEAFF. The CDR3 DNA sequence: TGCGCCAGCAGCGCCAGGGGAGACACTGAAGCTTTCTTT.

This clonotype was observed a few times. The V and J genes are TRBV20-1 and TRBJ2-4; 8 nucleotides align to TRBD1. The CDR3 totals 13 residues. Germline lookup yields CDR1 DFQATT and CDR2 SNEGSKA (reference sequence). Losses at the gene ends were 6 bases for V and 5 bases for J; bases not matched to a gene: 6. The CDR3 bases are TGCAGTGCCCCGGACAGGGAGGAAAACATTCAGTACTTC. This translates into CSAPDREENIQYF.

In its sample, this clonotype was seen many times. The V and J genes are TRBV12-3 or TRBV12-4 and TRBJ1-3; 8 nucleotides match TRBD1. This CDR3 is built from 14 residues. Unmatched junction bases numbered 4, after V lost 7 bases and J lost 2 bases. CDR3 residues: CASTGQVAGNTIYF. The CDR3, as DNA: TGTGCCAGCACGGGACAGGTCGCTGGAAACACCATATATTTT.

This chain links TRBV5-1 with TRBJ2-3, with unresolved D. The CDR3 length is 16 residues. From germline, CDR1 is SGHRS and CDR2 YFSETQ. The V end lost 0 bases, the J end lost 1 base, and 12 bases lay between the germline ends. The CDR3: CASSLVPQRGTDTQYF. The CDR3 DNA reads TGCGCCAGCAGCTTGGTTCCCCAAAGAGGCACAGATACGCAGTATTTT.

The table lists this clonotype with many counts. The gene calls are TRBV20-1 and TRBJ1-1, with D perhaps TRBD1 (5 bases). Germline lookup yields CDR1 DFQATT and CDR2 SNEGSKA (reference sequence). There are 14 residues in the CDR3. V lost 4 bases to trimming and J lost 1 base, with 13 bases between them. CDR3: CSATTPGRNTEAFF. The CDR3 bases are TGCAGTGCTACAACCCCAGGGCGGAACACTGAAGCTTTCTTT.

The chain recombines TRBV29-1 with TRBJ2-3, with 7 bases matching TRBD2. J lost 5 bases, V lost 5 bases, and 10 bases had no gene match. Looked up from germline, CDR1 is SQVTM and CDR2 is ANQGSEA. This CDR3 is 14 amino acids long. The CDR3 here is CSVSTGTIGDTQYF. In DNA form, the CDR3 reads TGCAGCGTTTCTACCGGGACTATAGGAGATACGCAGTATTTT.

This chain connects TRBV28 to TRBJ2-3, with 7 bases matching TRBD1. V gave up 3 bases and J gave up 7 bases; unmatched junction bases: 10. Germline V gene lookup returns CDR1 MDHEN and CDR2 SYDVKM. The CDR3 covers 15 residues. Here the CDR3 reads CASSFPLTGDYTQYF. The CDR3 DNA sequence: TGTGCCAGCAGTTTTCCATTAACAGGGGATTATACGCAGTATTTT.

J is TRBJ2-1 and V is TRBV12-3 or TRBV12-4; a weak D match, TRBD2 (6 bases). The CDR3 extends over 16 amino acids. Trimming pared 2 bases from V and 4 bases from J, leaving 15 bases between. CDR3 protein: CASSLNARGGYNEQFF. The DNA of the CDR3 is TGTGCCAGCAGTTTAAACGCTAGAGGAGGGTACAATGAGCAGTTCTTC.

The V call is TRBV7-9, the J call TRBJ2-3; perhaps D is TRBD1 or TRBD2 (5 bases each). Per the germline V gene, CDR1 is SEHNR and CDR2 is FQNEAQ (reference sequence). Trimming took 5 bases from V and 1 from J, leaving 13 bases between them. The CDR3 spans 15 residues. The CDR3 sequence: CASSTSGTGTDTQYF. In nucleotides, the CDR3 is TGTGCCAGCAGCACATCCGGGACGGGCACAGATACGCAGTATTTT.